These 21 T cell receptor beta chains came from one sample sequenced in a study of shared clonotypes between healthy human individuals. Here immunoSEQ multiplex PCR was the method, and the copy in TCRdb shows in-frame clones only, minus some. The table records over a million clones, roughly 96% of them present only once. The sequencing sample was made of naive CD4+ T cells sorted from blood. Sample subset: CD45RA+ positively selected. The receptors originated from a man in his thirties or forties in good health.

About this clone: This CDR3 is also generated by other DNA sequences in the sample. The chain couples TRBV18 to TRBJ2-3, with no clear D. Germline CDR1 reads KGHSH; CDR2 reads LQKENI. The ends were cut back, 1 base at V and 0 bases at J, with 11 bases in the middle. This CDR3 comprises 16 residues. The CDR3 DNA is TGTGCCAGCTCACCACTAGCCGGAGCTAGCACAGATACGCAGTATTTT. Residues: CASSPLAGASTDTQYF.

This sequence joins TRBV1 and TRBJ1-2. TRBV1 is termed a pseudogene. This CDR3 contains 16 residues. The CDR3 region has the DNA TGCACCAGCAGCGAGTCGAGTTTGTGCAAGACCTATGGCTACACCTTC. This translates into CTSSESSLCKTYGYTF.

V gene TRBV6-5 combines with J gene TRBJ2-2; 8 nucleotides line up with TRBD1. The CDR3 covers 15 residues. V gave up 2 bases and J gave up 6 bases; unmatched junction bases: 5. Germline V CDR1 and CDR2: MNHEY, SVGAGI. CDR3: CASSYPRGRAGELFF. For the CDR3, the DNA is TGTGCCAGCAGTTACCCCAGGGGGCGGGCCGGGGAGCTGTTTTTT.

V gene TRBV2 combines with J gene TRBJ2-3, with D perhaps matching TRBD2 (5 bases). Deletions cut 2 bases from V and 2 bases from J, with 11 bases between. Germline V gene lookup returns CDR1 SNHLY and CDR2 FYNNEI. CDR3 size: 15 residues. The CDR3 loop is CASSETQRSTDTQYF. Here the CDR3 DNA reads TGTGCCAGCAGTGAAACCCAGCGGTCCACAGATACGCAGTATTTT.

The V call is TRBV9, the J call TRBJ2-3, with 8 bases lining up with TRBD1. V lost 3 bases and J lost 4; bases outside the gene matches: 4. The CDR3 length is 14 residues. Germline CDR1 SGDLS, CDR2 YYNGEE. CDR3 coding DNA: TGTGCCAGCAGCGCCGACAGGGGACCAGATACGCAGTATTTT. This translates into CASSADRGPDTQYF.

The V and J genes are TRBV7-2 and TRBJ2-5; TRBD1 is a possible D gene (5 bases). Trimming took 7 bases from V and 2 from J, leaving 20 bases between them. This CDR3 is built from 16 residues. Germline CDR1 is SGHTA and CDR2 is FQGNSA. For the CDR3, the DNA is TGTGCCAGCACCCCAGGGCCAGGACGAGCTCAAGAGACCCAGTACTTC. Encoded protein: CASTPGPGRAQETQYF.

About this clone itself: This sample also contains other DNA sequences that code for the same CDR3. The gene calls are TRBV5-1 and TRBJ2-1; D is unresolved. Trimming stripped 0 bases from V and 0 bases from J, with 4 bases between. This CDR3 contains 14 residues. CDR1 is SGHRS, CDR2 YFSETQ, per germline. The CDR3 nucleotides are TGCGCCAGCAGCTTGGGGAACTCCTACAATGAGCAGTTCTTC. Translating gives CASSLGNSYNEQFF.

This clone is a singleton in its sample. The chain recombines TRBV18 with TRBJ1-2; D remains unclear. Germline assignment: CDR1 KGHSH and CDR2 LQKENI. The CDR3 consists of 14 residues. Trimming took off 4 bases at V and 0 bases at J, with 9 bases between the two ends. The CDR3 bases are TGTGCCAGCTCACGTGACGAGACTAACTATGGCTACACCTTC. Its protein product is CASSRDETNYGYTF.

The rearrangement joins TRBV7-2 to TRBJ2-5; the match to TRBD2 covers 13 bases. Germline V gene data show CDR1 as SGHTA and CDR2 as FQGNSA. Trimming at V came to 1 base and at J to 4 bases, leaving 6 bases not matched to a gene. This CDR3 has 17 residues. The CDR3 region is CASSLVPGLAGRETQYF. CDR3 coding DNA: TGTGCCAGCAGCTTAGTACCGGGACTAGCGGGAAGAGAGACCCAGTACTTC. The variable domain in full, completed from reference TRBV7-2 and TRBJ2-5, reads GAGVSQSPSNKVTEKGKDVELRCDPISGHTALYWYRQSLGQGLEFLIYFQGNSAPDKSGLPSDRFSAERTGGSVSTLTIQRTQQEDSAVYLCASSLVPGLAGRETQYFGPGTRLLVL.

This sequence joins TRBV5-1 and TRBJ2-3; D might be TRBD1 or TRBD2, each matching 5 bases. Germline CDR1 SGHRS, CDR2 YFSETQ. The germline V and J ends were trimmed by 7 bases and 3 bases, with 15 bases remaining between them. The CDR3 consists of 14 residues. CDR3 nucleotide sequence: TGCGCCAGCTACCGGGACGCAGGAACAGATACGCAGTATTTT. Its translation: CASYRDAGTDTQYF.

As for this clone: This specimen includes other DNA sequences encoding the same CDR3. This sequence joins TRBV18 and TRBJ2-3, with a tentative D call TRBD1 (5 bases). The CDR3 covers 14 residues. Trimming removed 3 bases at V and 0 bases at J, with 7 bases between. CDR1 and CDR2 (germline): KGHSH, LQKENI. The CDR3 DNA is TGTGCCAGCTCACCCAGGGCCAGCACAGATACGCAGTATTTT. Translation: CASSPRASTDTQYF.

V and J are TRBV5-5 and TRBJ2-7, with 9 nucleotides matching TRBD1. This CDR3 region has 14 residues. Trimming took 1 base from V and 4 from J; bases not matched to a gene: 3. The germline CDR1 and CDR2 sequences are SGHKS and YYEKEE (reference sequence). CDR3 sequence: CASSLTGGFYEQYF. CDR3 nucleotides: TGTGCCAGCAGCTTGACAGGGGGCTTTTACGAGCAGTACTTC.

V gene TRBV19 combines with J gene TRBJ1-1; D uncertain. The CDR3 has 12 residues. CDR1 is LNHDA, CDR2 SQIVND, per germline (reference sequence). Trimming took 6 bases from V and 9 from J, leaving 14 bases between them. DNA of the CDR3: TGTGCCAGTAGCCCAAGGGAGGATCAAGCTTTCTTT. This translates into CASSPREDQAFF.

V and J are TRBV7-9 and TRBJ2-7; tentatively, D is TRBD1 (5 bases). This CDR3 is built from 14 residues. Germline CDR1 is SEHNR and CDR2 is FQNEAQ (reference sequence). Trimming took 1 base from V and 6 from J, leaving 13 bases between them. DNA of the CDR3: TGTGCCAGCAGCTTAGAAGGGCAGGGTGGCGAGCAGTACTTC. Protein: CASSLEGQGGEQYF.

This CDR3 reads CASSLLGRMTGELFF. CDR3 sequence (DNA): TGTGCCAGCAGCTTACTGGGAAGGATGACCGGGGAGCTGTTTTTT. The chain is built from TRBV7-9 and TRBJ2-2, with no clear D. This CDR3 is 15 amino acids long. Trimming stripped 2 bases from V and 5 bases from J, with 12 bases between. Germline-derived CDR1 and CDR2 are SEHNR and FQNEAQ (reference sequence).

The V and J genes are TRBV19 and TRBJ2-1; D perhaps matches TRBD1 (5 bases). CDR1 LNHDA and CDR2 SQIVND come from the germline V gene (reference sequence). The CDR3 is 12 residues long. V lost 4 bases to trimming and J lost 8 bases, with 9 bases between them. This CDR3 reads CASSRQGDEQFF. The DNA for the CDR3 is TGTGCCAGTAGTAGGCAGGGCGATGAGCAGTTCTTC.

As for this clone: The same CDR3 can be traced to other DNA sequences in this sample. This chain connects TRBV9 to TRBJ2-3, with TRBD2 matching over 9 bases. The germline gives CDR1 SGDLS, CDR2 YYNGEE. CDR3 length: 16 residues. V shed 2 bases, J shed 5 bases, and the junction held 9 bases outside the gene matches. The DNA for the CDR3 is TGTGCCAGCAGCGTCGATAGCGGGAGAGCTGGAGATACGCAGTATTTT. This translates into CASSVDSGRAGDTQYF.

The CDR3 protein is CASSDLSGGPSFF. In DNA form, the CDR3 reads TGTGCCAGCAGTGACCTGAGTGGGGGGCCGTCTTTCTTT. The chain employs TRBV6-1 and TRBJ1-1; maybe TRBD1 (6 bases). Trimming took 3 bases from V and 12 from J, leaving 17 bases between them. Looked up from germline, CDR1 is MNHNS and CDR2 is SASEGT. This CDR3 spans 13 amino acids.

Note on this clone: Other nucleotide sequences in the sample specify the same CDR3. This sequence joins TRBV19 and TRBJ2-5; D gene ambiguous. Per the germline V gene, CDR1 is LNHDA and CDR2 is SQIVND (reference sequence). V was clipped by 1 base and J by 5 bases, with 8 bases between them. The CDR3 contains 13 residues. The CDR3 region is CASSIGVWETQYF. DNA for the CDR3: TGTGCCAGTAGTATAGGGGTATGGGAGACCCAGTACTTC.

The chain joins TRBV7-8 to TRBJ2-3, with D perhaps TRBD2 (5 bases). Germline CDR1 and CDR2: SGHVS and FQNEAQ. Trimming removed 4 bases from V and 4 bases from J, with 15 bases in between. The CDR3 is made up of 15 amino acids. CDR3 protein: CASSSSRDGADTQYF. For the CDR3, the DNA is TGTGCCAGCAGCTCCTCCCGGGATGGAGCAGATACGCAGTATTTT.

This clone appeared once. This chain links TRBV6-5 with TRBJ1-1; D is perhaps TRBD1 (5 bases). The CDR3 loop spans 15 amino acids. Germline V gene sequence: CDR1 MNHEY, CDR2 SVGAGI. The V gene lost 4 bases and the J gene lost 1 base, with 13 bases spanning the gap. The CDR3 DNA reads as TGTGCCAGCAGTTTATCTCGGGACTGGAACACTGAAGCTTTCTTT. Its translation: CASSLSRDWNTEAFF.